One and the same sample provided the 10 T cell receptor beta chains below, sequenced in a study of blood T cell repertoires in COVID-19 (dated by TCRdb to between 2020 and 2021). The library was produced with the immunoSEQ multiplex PCR assay. TCRdb provides this immuneACCESS table in a form limited to in-frame rearrangements. Some clones are lacking; in checked studies, under half of them reflect an unresolved V gene, and why the rest are absent is not known. This sample has 100,000 to 120,000 clones in its table, and nearly 80% of those were observed once. The ten largest clones represent approximately 16% of the sample. The sequencing input was peripheral blood. These receptors were obtained from a woman over 75 with active or convalescent COVID-19.

In nucleotides, the CDR3 is TGTGCCTGGGCGGACAATACCTACGAGCAGTACTTC. It encodes CAWADNTYEQYF. The genes are TRBV30 and TRBJ2-7, with D possibly matching TRBD1 (5 bases). Germline assignment: CDR1 GTSNPN and CDR2 SVGIG (reference sequence). V dropped 5 bases and J dropped 2 bases, with 10 bases sitting between them. CDR3 size: 12 residues.

The rearrangement joins TRBV5-1 to TRBJ2-1; 12 nucleotides agree with TRBD2. Germline CDR1 reads SGHRS; CDR2 reads YFSETQ. V lost 3 bases and J lost 6; bases outside the gene matches: 13. CDR3 length equals 18 residues. The CDR3 DNA is TGCGCCAGCAGCTCCAGTATAACCGGGACTAGCGGGTTCAATGAGCAGTTCTTC. It translates to CASSSSITGTSGFNEQFF. Full variable domain (outside the CDR3, taken from reference TRBV5-1 and TRBJ2-1): KAGVTQTPRYLIKTRGQQVTLSCSPISGHRSVSWYQQTPGQGLQFLFEYFSETQRNKGNFPGRFSGRQFSNSRSEMNVSTLELGDSALYLCASSSSITGTSGFNEQFFGPGTRLTVL.

The rearrangement uses TRBV7-9 and TRBJ1-2, with D possibly being TRBD1 (5 bases). Germline loops: CDR1 SEHNR, CDR2 FQNEAQ (reference sequence). This CDR3 comprises 14 residues. The V end lost 5 bases, the J end lost 8 bases, and 18 bases lay between the germline ends. The CDR3 here is CASSRPLGWGGYTF. CDR3 in DNA: TGTGCCAGCAGCCGTCCCTTGGGGTGGGGCGGCTACACCTTC.

This clone has only one observation. The V call is TRBV9, the J call TRBJ2-7; the match to TRBD2 covers 16 bases. V lost 3 bases, J lost 5 bases, and 14 bases stayed unmatched. The CDR3 is 19 residues long. The germline gives CDR1 SGDLS, CDR2 YYNGEE. CDR3 sequence reads: CASSAGTSGRAHLANEQYF. The CDR3 DNA reads as TGTGCCAGCAGCGCCGGGACTAGCGGGAGGGCCCATCTCGCGAACGAGCAGTACTTC. Supplemented by reference TRBV9 and TRBJ2-7, the full variable domain reads DSGVTQTPKHLITATGQRVTLRCSPRSGDLSVYWYQQSLDQGLQFLIQYYNGEERAKGNILERFSAQQFPDLHSELNLSSLELGDSALYFCASSAGTSGRAHLANEQYFGPGTRLTVT.

The genes are TRBV27 and TRBJ1-2; D possibly corresponds to TRBD1 (5 bases). V gave up 3 bases and J gave up 7 bases, with 12 bases separating them. This CDR3 comprises 13 residues. Per the germline V gene, CDR1 is MNHEY and CDR2 is SMNVEV (reference sequence). DNA of the CDR3: TGTGCCAGCAGTTTCACCACAGGTATTGGCTACACCTTC. Protein sequence: CASSFTTGIGYTF.

Notes on this clone: Different DNA sequences within this sample yield the same CDR3. This sequence joins TRBV7-3 and TRBJ2-1; 11 nucleotides line up with TRBD2. The CDR3 consists of 17 residues. The V and J ends lost 2 bases and 7 bases, in that order; junction bases with no gene match: 10. Germline CDR1 reads SGHTA; CDR2 reads FQGTGA. Written as DNA, the CDR3 is TGTGCCAGCAGCTTAGGGTTAGCGGGAGGGCCGGGGAATGAGCAGTTCTTC. Its translation is CASSLGLAGGPGNEQFF.

The chain couples TRBV2 to TRBJ1-2, with TRBD1 matching over 10 bases. CDR1 and CDR2 from the germline V gene are SNHLY and FYNNEI. The CDR3 is 14 residues long. Trimming removed 7 bases from V and 8 bases from J; junction bases left unmatched: 10. The CDR3 sequence is CASNPDRGEEGYTF. The CDR3, as DNA: TGTGCCAGCAACCCGGACAGGGGGGAGGAAGGCTACACCTTC.

The rearrangement joins TRBV6-5 to TRBJ1-3, with D perhaps TRBD1 (5 bases). The germline gives CDR1 MNHEY, CDR2 SVGAGI. This CDR3 spans 16 amino acids. Trimming stripped 0 bases from V and 0 bases from J, with 9 bases between. The CDR3 bases are TGTGCCAGCAGTTACTCGTACAGGCTCTCTGGAAACACCATATATTTT. As protein: CASSYSYRLSGNTIYF.

V is TRBV18 and J is TRBJ2-1, with 9 nucleotides matching TRBD2. The V gene end was trimmed by 4 bases and the J gene end by 1 base; junction bases not matched to a gene: 2. The CDR3 loop spans 15 amino acids. From germline, CDR1 is KGHSH and CDR2 LQKENI. The CDR3 is CASSLSGSSYNEQFF. CDR3 DNA sequence: TGTGCCAGCTCACTTAGCGGGAGTTCCTACAATGAGCAGTTCTTC.

This sequence joins TRBV24-1 and TRBJ2-1; TRBD2 matches at 10 bases. The ends lost 5 bases at V and 6 bases at J; junction bases unmatched: 9. The V gene's germline CDR1 is KGHDR and CDR2 SFDVKD. The CDR3 consists of 16 residues. The CDR3 DNA follows: TGTGCCACCAGTGGGGTCCTAGCGGGAGACTCCAATGAGCAGTTCTTC. Amino acid sequence: CATSGVLAGDSNEQFF.